Below, 17 T cell receptor beta chains from the same sample are listed, as sequenced in a study of T cell responses to AZD1222 COVID-19 vaccine. Clones were sequenced by immunoSEQ multiplex PCR, and TCRdb holds only the in-frame ones, with some missing. Among 65,000 to 70,000 clones, roughly 82% were seen once, and the ten largest hold less than 6.5%. This sample comprised peripheral blood, obtained on day 0 of AZD1222 vaccination. The receptors shown here come from an adult in good health.

The chain combines TRBV3-1 (or the pseudogene TRBV3-2) with TRBJ2-7; D remains unclear. Germline assignment: CDR1 LGHDT and CDR2 YNNKEL (reference sequence). CDR3 length: 13 amino acids. Deletions cut 5 bases from V and 2 bases from J, with 10 bases between. The CDR3 DNA reads TGTGCCAGCAGCTCGGGCGTTACCTACGAGCAGTACTTC. Encoded protein: CASSSGVTYEQYF.

The chain couples TRBV7-3 to TRBJ2-2; D gene unclear. Germline assignment: CDR1 SGHTA and CDR2 FQGTGA. This CDR3 has 13 residues. V was shortened by 2 bases and J by 6 bases, with 7 bases between the two germline ends. This CDR3 is CASSLLVSGELFF. CDR3 nucleotides: TGTGCCAGCAGCTTACTAGTGTCCGGGGAGCTGTTTTTT.

The V gene is TRBV19, the J gene TRBJ1-1, with a tentative D call TRBD1 (5 bases). The CDR3 covers 15 residues. CDR1 and CDR2 from the germline V gene are LNHDA and SQIVND (reference sequence). V shed 7 bases and J shed 2 bases, with 17 bases lying between them. The CDR3 sequence: CASTPFGGSNTEAFF. In nucleotides, the CDR3 is TGTGCCAGTACTCCCTTTGGGGGTTCCAACACTGAAGCTTTCTTT.

V is TRBV30 and J is TRBJ1-4; D gene uncertain. From germline, CDR1 is GTSNPN and CDR2 SVGIG (reference sequence). V dropped 2 bases and J dropped 2 bases, with 12 bases sitting between them. CDR3 length: 15 residues. The CDR3 sequence is CAWSHTGHTNEKLFF. DNA of the CDR3: TGTGCCTGGAGTCACACCGGGCACACTAATGAAAAACTGTTTTTT.

This chain joins TRBV14 and TRBJ1-2, with D possibly being TRBD1 (6 bases). Germline V CDR1 and CDR2: SGHDN, FVKESK. Trimming stripped 4 bases from V and 6 bases from J, with 18 bases between. The CDR3 consists of 15 residues. CDR3 region: CASSPTTGARNGYTF. The CDR3 coding sequence is TGTGCCAGCAGCCCTACGACAGGCGCGAGGAATGGCTACACCTTC.

This chain uses TRBV28 with TRBJ2-2; TRBD1 agrees at 10 bases. This CDR3 is built from 16 residues. The V segment lost 5 bases and the J segment 4 bases; nucleotides outside the gene matches: 7. Germline CDR1 MDHEN, CDR2 SYDVKM. DNA of the CDR3: TGTGCCAGCAGTCCTGGGACAGGGGAACGCACCGGGGAGCTGTTTTTT. It encodes CASSPGTGERTGELFF.

Only a few counts were recorded for this clone. This rearrangement joins TRBV6-2 or TRBV6-3 to TRBJ1-1, with D unclear. Germline CDR1 and CDR2: MNHEY and SVGEGT. The CDR3 sequence is 15 residues long. The germline V and J ends were trimmed by 6 bases and 2 bases, with 16 bases remaining between them. DNA of the CDR3: TGTGCCAGCAGCCCCCCCCGCGCGACCAACACTGAAGCTTTCTTT. Protein product: CASSPPRATNTEAFF.

The V gene is TRBV27, the J gene TRBJ1-1; a weak D match, TRBD1 (6 bases). The V gene's germline CDR1 is MNHEY and CDR2 SMNVEV (reference sequence). This CDR3 contains 16 residues. Trimming shortened V by 3 bases and J by 5 bases, and 19 bases separated the two germline ends. The CDR3 loop reads CASSFSGGVVSTEAFF. As DNA, the CDR3 is TGTGCCAGCAGTTTTTCGGGGGGCGTCGTATCAACTGAAGCTTTCTTT.

The chain combines TRBV28 with TRBJ1-2; TRBD1 might be the D (6 bases). Between the trimmed V and J ends, which lost 7 bases and 7 bases, there was a span of 16 bases. Germline V gene sequence: CDR1 MDHEN, CDR2 SYDVKM. The CDR3 totals 13 residues. The CDR3 DNA sequence: TGTGCCAGCACACAGGGTCAGGAAATTGGCTACACCTTC. Its translation: CASTQGQEIGYTF.

The chain carries TRBV27 and TRBJ1-4, with unresolved D. With 11 bases removed from V and 3 bases from J, the gap between germline ends came to 10 bases. Per the germline V gene, CDR1 is MNHEY and CDR2 is SMNVEV (reference sequence). The CDR3 spans 12 residues. CDR3 DNA sequence: TGTGCCGTGGGTGGGGCTAATGAAAAACTGTTTTTT. It codes for CAVGGANEKLFF.

V and J are TRBV2 and TRBJ1-5, with D possibly being TRBD1 (5 bases). Trimming pared 8 bases from V and 6 bases from J, leaving 20 bases between. CDR1 and CDR2 from the germline V gene are SNHLY and FYNNEI. There are 15 residues in the CDR3. CDR3 sequence reads: CASGGTRGAGQPQHF. DNA for the CDR3: TGTGCCAGCGGAGGGACGCGAGGGGCAGGTCAGCCCCAGCATTTT. The full variable domain, in which reference TRBV2 and TRBJ1-5 provide the parts outside the CDR3, is EPEVTQTPSHQVTQMGQEVILRCVPISNHLYFYWYRQILGQKVEFLVSFYNNEISEKSEIFDDQFSVERPDGSNFTLKIRSTKLEDSAMYFCASGGTRGAGQPQHFGDGTRLSIL.

V usage is TRBV7-2 and J usage is TRBJ2-2, with D unresolved. V was clipped by 1 base and J by 0 bases, with 6 bases between them. Germline CDR1 SGHTA, CDR2 FQGNSA. The CDR3 totals 15 residues. The CDR3 here is CASSLDSTNTGELFF. The CDR3 nucleotides are TGTGCCAGCAGCTTAGACAGTACGAACACCGGGGAGCTGTTTTTT.

V usage is TRBV6-2 or TRBV6-3 and J usage is TRBJ2-7; D not resolved. Germline-derived CDR1 and CDR2 are MNHEY and SVGEGT. The CDR3 consists of 12 residues. V was cut by 0 bases and J by 3 bases, with 3 bases left in between. The CDR3 nucleotides read TGTGCCAGCAGTTACTCGGTCTACGAGCAGTACTTC. It codes for CASSYSVYEQYF.

The V gene is TRBV7-8, the J gene TRBJ2-7; perhaps TRBD2 as D (7 bases). Between the trimmed V and J ends, which lost 2 bases and 2 bases, there was a span of 10 bases. This CDR3 spans 14 amino acids. From germline, CDR1 is SGHVS and CDR2 FQNEAQ. CDR3 DNA: TGTGCCAGCAGCTTACGGGGGGCCCCCTACGAGCAGTACTTC. This encodes CASSLRGAPYEQYF. Drawing the rest from reference TRBV7-8 and TRBJ2-7, the complete variable domain is GAGVSQSPRYKVAKRGQDVALRCDPISGHVSLFWYQQALGQGPEFLTYFQNEAQLDKSGLPSDRFFAERPEGSVSTLKIQRTQQEDSAVYLCASSLRGAPYEQYFGPGTRLTVT.

The chain combines TRBV7-2 with TRBJ2-7; D gene uncertain. Germline V gene data show CDR1 as SGHTA and CDR2 as FQGNSA. The CDR3 consists of 13 residues. Trimming removed 5 bases at V and 6 bases at J, with 14 bases between. CDR3 residues: CASSLGWFSEQYF. The CDR3 bases are TGTGCCAGCAGCCTGGGATGGTTTTCCGAGCAGTACTTC. Combining the CDR3 with reference TRBV7-2 and TRBJ2-7 gives the whole variable domain GAGVSQSPSNKVTEKGKDVELRCDPISGHTALYWYRQSLGQGLEFLIYFQGNSAPDKSGLPSDRFSAERTGGSVSTLTIQRTQQEDSAVYLCASSLGWFSEQYFGPGTRLTVT.

The table lists this clone with a few counts. This chain uses TRBV7-9 with TRBJ2-1, with 11 bases lining up with TRBD2. CDR3 length: 16 residues. CDR1 and CDR2 from the germline V gene are SEHNR and FQNEAQ (reference sequence). The ends lost 5 bases at V and 5 bases at J; junction bases unmatched: 8. The CDR3 sequence: CASSRRGGLADNEQFF. The CDR3 DNA is TGTGCCAGCAGCCGCCGTGGGGGACTAGCGGACAATGAGCAGTTCTTC.

The chain combines TRBV19 with TRBJ2-5; D possibly corresponds to TRBD2 (6 bases). The CDR3 length is 16 residues. From germline, CDR1 is LNHDA and CDR2 SQIVND (reference sequence). Trimming shortened V by 4 bases and J by 2 bases, and 17 bases separated the two germline ends. The CDR3 DNA is TGTGCCAGTAGTAGGCAGTGGCGGGGCCCTCAAGAGACCCAGTACTTC. This gives the protein CASSRQWRGPQETQYF.